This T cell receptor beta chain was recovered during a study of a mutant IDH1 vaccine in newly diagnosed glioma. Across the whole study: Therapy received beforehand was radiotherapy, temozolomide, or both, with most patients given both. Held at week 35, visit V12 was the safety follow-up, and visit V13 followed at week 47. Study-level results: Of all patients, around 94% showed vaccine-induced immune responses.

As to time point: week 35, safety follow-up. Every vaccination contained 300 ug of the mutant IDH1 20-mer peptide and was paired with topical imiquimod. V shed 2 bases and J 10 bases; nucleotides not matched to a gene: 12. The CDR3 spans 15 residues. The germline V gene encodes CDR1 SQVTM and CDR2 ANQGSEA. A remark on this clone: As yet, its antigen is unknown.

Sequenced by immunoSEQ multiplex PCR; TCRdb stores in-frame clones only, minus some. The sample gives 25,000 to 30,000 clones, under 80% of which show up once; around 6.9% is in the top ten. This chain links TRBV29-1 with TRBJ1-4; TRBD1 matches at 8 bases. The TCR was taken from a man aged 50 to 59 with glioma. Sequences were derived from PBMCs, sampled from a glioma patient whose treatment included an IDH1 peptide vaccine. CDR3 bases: TGCAGCGTTGAATCCACAGGACAGGGTTGGGGAAAACTGTTTTTT. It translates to CSVESTGQGWGKLFF.